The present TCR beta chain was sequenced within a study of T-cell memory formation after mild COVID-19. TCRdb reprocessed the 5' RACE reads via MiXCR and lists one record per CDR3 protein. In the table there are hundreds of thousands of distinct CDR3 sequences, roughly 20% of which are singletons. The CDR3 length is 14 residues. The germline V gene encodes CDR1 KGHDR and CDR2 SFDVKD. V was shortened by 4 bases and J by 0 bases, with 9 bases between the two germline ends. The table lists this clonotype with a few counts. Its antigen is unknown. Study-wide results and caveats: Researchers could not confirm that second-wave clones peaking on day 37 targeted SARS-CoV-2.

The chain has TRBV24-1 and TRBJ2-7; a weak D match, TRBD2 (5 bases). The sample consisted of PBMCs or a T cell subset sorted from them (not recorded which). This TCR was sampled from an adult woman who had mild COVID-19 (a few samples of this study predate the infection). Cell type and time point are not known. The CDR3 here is CATSEDGNSYEQYF. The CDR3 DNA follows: TGTGCCACCAGTGAAGACGGGAACTCCTACGAGCAGTACTTC.